Each of the 16 T cell receptor beta chains below was sequenced from the same sample in a study of T cell responses to AZD1222 COVID-19 vaccine. Clones were sequenced by immunoSEQ multiplex PCR, and TCRdb holds only the in-frame ones, with some missing. The table has approximately 120,000 clones, approximately 88% seen once. Sample: peripheral blood, taken on day 0 of AZD1222 vaccination. Every receptor here comes from an adult in good health.

The V and J genes are TRBV9 and TRBJ1-1, with TRBD1 as a possible D gene (6 bases). Germline V lookup: CDR1 SGDLS, CDR2 YYNGEE. This CDR3 has 12 residues. The V end lost 0 bases, the J end lost 9 bases, and 9 bases lay between the germline ends. Here the CDR3 DNA reads TGTGCCAGCAGCGTAGAACAGGGACAAGCTTTCTTT. It translates to CASSVEQGQAFF.

The rearrangement joins TRBV27 to TRBJ2-7; 8 nucleotides agree with TRBD1. Germline CDR1 MNHEY, CDR2 SMNVEV (reference sequence). V shed 6 bases and J 0 bases; nucleotides not matched to a gene: 4. This CDR3 contains 14 residues. CDR3 DNA sequence: TGTGCCAGCAGACGACAGGGGAGCTCCTACGAGCAGTACTTC. Its translation is CASRRQGSSYEQYF.

The chain has TRBV3-1 (or the pseudogene TRBV3-2) and TRBJ2-4; 7 nucleotides agree with TRBD1. The CDR3 contains 16 residues. V lost 0 bases to trimming and J lost 7 bases; unmatched junction nucleotides: 9. Germline loops: CDR1 LGHDT, CDR2 YNNKEL (reference sequence). Here the CDR3 DNA reads TGTGCCAGCAGCCAAGATAACAGGGGATTTAATAACATTCAGTACTTC. It translates to CASSQDNRGFNNIQYF.

This chain joins TRBV2 and TRBJ2-2; 8 bases are a match to TRBD2. Per germline, CDR1 SNHLY and CDR2 FYNNEI. Germline trimming cut 4 bases from V and 2 bases from J; bases unmatched to any gene: 6. CDR3 size: 16 residues. The DNA for the CDR3 is TGTGCCAGCAGTGTACATAGCGGGACAAACACCGGGGAGCTGTTTTTT. Its translation: CASSVHSGTNTGELFF.

V gene TRBV28 combines with J gene TRBJ2-1; 8 nucleotides align to TRBD1. This CDR3 is 15 amino acids long. J lost 8 bases, V lost 5 bases, and 11 bases had no gene match. Germline V lookup: CDR1 MDHEN, CDR2 SYDVKM. The CDR3 region has the DNA TGTGCCAGCAGTCCCACCGGACAGGGCAGGGATGAGCAGTTCTTC. Translation: CASSPTGQGRDEQFF.

The chain links TRBV9 to TRBJ1-6; D might be TRBD1 (5 bases). Germline CDR1 and CDR2: SGDLS and YYNGEE. This CDR3 spans 14 amino acids. Trimming cost V 2 bases and J 8 bases, with 11 bases left between them. CDR3 protein: CASSVGGLHSPLHF. The CDR3 DNA is TGTGCCAGCAGCGTCGGGGGATTGCATTCACCCCTCCACTTT.

The CDR3 DNA reads as TGCGCCAGCAGCCACCCCCGGGACTCTGGAAACACCATATATTTT. As protein: CASSHPRDSGNTIYF. The chain couples TRBV4-1 to TRBJ1-3; no definite D call. CDR3 length equals 15 residues. Germline lookup yields CDR1 MGHRA and CDR2 YSYEKL. V lost 3 bases to trimming and J lost 0 bases, with 9 bases between them.

The chain links TRBV28 to TRBJ1-2; the match to TRBD1 covers 7 bases. The J segment lost 3 bases and the V segment lost 3 bases, leaving 4 bases of the junction unmatched. Germline CDR1 is MDHEN and CDR2 is SYDVKM. The CDR3 contains 14 residues. CDR3 sequence: CASSFPGGDYGYTF. The CDR3 region has the DNA TGTGCCAGCAGTTTCCCAGGGGGTGACTATGGCTACACCTTC.

J is TRBJ1-1 and V is TRBV16; a possible D gene is TRBD1 (5 bases). Deletions cut 2 bases from V and 0 bases from J, with 10 bases between. This CDR3 is built from 15 residues. The V gene's germline CDR1 is KGHSY and CDR2 FQNENV. CDR3: CASSQTRQLNTEAFF. Written as DNA, the CDR3 is TGTGCCAGCAGCCAAACGAGACAGCTGAACACTGAAGCTTTCTTT.

This clone appeared a few times. V and J are TRBV12-5 and TRBJ1-1; tentatively, D is TRBD1 (6 bases). V was cut by 1 base and J by 4 bases, with 13 bases left in between. The germline CDR1 and CDR2 sequences are LGHNT and FRNRAP. The length of the CDR3 is 15 residues. The CDR3 loop reads CASGLGPGGATEAFF. CDR3 in DNA: TGTGCTAGTGGTTTGGGCCCGGGGGGGGCCACTGAAGCTTTCTTT.

This chain uses TRBV10-1 with TRBJ1-4; D possibly corresponds to TRBD1 (5 bases). Germline CDR1 and CDR2: WNHNN and SYGVQD (reference sequence). The ends were cut back, 3 bases at V and 5 bases at J, with 10 bases in the middle. There are 14 residues in the CDR3. This CDR3 is CASSDGGMNEKLFF. CDR3 bases: TGCGCCAGCAGTGATGGGGGTATGAATGAAAAACTGTTTTTT.

The gene calls are TRBV12-3 or TRBV12-4 and TRBJ2-5; maybe TRBD2 (6 bases). V lost 4 bases and J lost 5, with 11 bases in between. The length of the CDR3 is 13 residues. The CDR3 loop is CASSSREVETQYF. The CDR3 DNA follows: TGTGCCAGCAGTTCCAGGGAGGTGGAGACCCAGTACTTC.

The rearrangement uses TRBV5-1 and TRBJ2-2; 7 bases align to TRBD1. Germline V CDR1 and CDR2: SGHRS, YFSETQ. With V trimmed by 5 bases and J by 1 base, 2 bases remained unmatched. The CDR3 runs to 14 residues. The CDR3 bases are TGCGCCAGCAGAGGACAGGAGAACACCGGGGAGCTGTTTTTT. As protein: CASRGQENTGELFF. Combining the CDR3 with reference TRBV5-1 and TRBJ2-2 gives the whole variable domain KAGVTQTPRYLIKTRGQQVTLSCSPISGHRSVSWYQQTPGQGLQFLFEYFSETQRNKGNFPGRFSGRQFSNSRSEMNVSTLELGDSALYLCASRGQENTGELFFGEGSRLTVL.

The J gene is TRBJ2-3, the V gene TRBV5-6, with D perhaps matching TRBD1 (6 bases). The V gene's germline CDR1 is SGHDT and CDR2 YYEEEE. The CDR3 length is 16 residues. Trimming removed 4 bases at V and 0 bases at J, with 15 bases between. CDR3 region: CASSLRTDPSTDTQYF. The CDR3 DNA reads as TGTGCCAGCAGCCTAAGGACAGATCCTAGCACAGATACGCAGTATTTT.

J is TRBJ1-2 and V is TRBV7-2, with D possibly matching TRBD1 (5 bases). This CDR3 region has 14 residues. Germline V lookup: CDR1 SGHTA, CDR2 FQGNSA. Trimming shortened V by 7 bases and J by 1 base, and 13 bases separated the two germline ends. CDR3 DNA sequence: TGTGCCAGCACCCGAAGGGGTTATAACTATGGCTACACCTTC. It yields the protein CASTRRGYNYGYTF.

This CDR3 is CASSLSRPETSGRYYEQYF. The CDR3 DNA sequence: TGTGCCAGCAGTTTGTCCCGCCCCGAAACTAGCGGGAGATACTACGAGCAGTACTTC. The chain combines TRBV28 with TRBJ2-7; 11 nucleotides agree with TRBD2. This CDR3 region has 19 residues. V gave up 3 bases and J gave up 3 bases; unmatched junction bases: 16. From germline, CDR1 is MDHEN and CDR2 SYDVKM.